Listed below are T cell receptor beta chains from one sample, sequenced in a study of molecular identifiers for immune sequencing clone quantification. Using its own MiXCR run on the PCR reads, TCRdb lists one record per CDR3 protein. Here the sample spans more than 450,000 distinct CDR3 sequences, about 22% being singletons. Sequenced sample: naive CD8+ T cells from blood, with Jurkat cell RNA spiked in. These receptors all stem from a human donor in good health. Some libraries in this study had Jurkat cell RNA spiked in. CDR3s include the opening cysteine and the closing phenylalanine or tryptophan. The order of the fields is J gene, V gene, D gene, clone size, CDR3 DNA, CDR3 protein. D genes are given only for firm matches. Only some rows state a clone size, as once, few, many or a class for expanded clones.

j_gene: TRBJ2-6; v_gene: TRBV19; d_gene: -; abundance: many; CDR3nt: TGTGCCAGTAGTATTGGCTCTGGGGCCAACGTCCTGACTTTC; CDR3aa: CASSIGSGANVLTF
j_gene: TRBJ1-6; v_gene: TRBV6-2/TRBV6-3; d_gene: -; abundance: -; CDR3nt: TGTGCCAGCAGTTACTCAGGACTGTCGGTAAATTCACCCCTCCACTTT; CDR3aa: CASSYSGLSVNSPLHF
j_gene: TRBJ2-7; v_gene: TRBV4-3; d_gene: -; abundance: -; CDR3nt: TGCGCCAGCAGCCAAGATTGGACCCCTCCTTCCTACGAGCAGTACTTC; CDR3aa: CASSQDWTPPSYEQYF
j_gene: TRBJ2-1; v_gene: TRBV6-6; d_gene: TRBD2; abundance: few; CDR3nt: TGTGCCAGCAGTTACGATGCTTGGTTTCGCGGGGGGGACGATGAGCAGTTCTTC; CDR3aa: CASSYDAWFRGGDDEQFF
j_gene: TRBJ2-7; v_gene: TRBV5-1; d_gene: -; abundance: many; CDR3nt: TGCGCCAGCAGCTTGGGACAGAGATACGAGCAGTACTTC; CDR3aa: CASSLGQRYEQYF
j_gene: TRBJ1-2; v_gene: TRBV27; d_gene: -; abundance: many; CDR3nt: TGTGCCAGCAGTCCCAGTAATAACTATGGCTACACCTTC; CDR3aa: CASSPSNNYGYTF
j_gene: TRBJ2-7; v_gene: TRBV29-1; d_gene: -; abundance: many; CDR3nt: TGCAGCGTTGAATTACGGTCCTACGAGCAGTACTTC; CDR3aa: CSVELRSYEQYF
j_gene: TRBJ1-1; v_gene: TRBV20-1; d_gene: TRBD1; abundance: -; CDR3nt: TGCAGTGCTAGAGATTGGGGGACAGGGGGTATGAACACTGAAGCTTTCTTT; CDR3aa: CSARDWGTGGMNTEAFF
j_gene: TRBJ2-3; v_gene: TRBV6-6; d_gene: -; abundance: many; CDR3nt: TGTGCCAGCAGTTACTTAACTAGGGCAGATACGCAGTATTTT; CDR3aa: CASSYLTRADTQYF
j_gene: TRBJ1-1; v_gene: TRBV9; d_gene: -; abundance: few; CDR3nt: TGTGCCAGCAGCGTAGGGACGGCGGACACTGAAGCTTTCTTT; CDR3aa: CASSVGTADTEAFF
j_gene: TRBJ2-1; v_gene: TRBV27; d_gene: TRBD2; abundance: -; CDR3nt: TGTGCCAGCAGTCTAGCGGGGGGGTTGTACAATGAGCAGTTCTTC; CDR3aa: CASSLAGGLYNEQFF
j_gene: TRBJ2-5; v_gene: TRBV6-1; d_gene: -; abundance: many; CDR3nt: TGTGCCAGCAGTGAACCAGGGGTAGAGACCCAGTACTTC; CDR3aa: CASSEPGVETQYF
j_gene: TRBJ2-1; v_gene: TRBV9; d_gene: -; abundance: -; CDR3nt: TGTGCCAGCAGCGCCCACCGGCTCGAGTATGAGCAGTTCTTC; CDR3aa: CASSAHRLEYEQFF
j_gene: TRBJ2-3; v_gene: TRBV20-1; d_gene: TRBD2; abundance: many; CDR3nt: TGCAGTGCTGACTCTGGGACTAGCGGAGCTTTAGATACGCAGTATTTT; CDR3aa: CSADSGTSGALDTQYF
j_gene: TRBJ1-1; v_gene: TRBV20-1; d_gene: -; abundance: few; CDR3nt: TGCAGTGCTAGAGTCGCTGAAGCTTTCTTT; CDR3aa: CSARVAEAFF